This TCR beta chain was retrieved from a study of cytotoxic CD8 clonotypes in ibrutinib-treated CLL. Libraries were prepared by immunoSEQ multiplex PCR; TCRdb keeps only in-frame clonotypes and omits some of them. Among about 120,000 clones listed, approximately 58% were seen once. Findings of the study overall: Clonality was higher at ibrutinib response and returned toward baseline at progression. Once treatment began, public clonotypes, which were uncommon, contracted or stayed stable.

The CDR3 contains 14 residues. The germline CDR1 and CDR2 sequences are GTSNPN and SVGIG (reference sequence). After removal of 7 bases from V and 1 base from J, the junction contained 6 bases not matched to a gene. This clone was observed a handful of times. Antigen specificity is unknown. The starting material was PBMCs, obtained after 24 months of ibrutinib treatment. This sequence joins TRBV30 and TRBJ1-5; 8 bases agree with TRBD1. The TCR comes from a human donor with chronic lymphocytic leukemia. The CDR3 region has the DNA TGTGCCTACCAGGGGGCCGGGAGCAATCAGCCCCAGCATTTT. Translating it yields CAYQGAGSNQPQHF.